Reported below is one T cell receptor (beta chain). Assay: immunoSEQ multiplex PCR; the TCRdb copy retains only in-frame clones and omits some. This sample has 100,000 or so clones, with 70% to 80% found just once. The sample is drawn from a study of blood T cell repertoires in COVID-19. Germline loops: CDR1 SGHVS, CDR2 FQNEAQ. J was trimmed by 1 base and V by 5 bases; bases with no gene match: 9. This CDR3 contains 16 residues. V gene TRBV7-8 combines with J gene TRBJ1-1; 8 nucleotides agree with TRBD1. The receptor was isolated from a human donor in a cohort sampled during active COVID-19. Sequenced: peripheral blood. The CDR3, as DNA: TGTGCCAGCAGCCCACCACCGGGACAGGAGAACACTGAAGCTTTCTTT. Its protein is CASSPPPGQENTEAFF.